Below are 7 T cell receptor beta chains sequenced from a single sample in a study of T-cell memory formation after mild COVID-19. TCRdb re-derived calls from the 5' RACE reads in MiXCR, one entry per CDR3 protein. The table records hundreds of thousands of distinct CDR3 sequences, more than 15% of them present only once. The specimen was PBMCs or a T cell subset sorted from them (not recorded which). Receptors were obtained from an adult woman who had mild COVID-19 (a few samples of this study predate the infection). Cell type and time point are not known.

In its sample, this clonotype was seen a few times. This chain uses TRBV29-1 with TRBJ1-1; D is ambiguous. V lost 4 bases and J lost 1, with 7 bases in between. Germline V gene data show CDR1 as SQVTM and CDR2 as ANQGSEA. The CDR3 is 12 amino acids. CDR3 coding DNA: TGCAGCGTTGTGCAGGAGAACACTGAAGCTTTCTTT. Its translation is CSVVQENTEAFF.

J is TRBJ2-1 and V is TRBV5-1; D ambiguous. The CDR3 consists of 13 residues. Germline lookup yields CDR1 SGHRS and CDR2 YFSETQ. V lost 0 bases, J lost 9 bases, and 10 bases lay in between. The CDR3: CASSLERPSEQFF. In nucleotides, the CDR3 is TGCGCCAGCAGCTTGGAAAGGCCGAGTGAGCAGTTCTTC.

This sequence joins TRBV6-2 or TRBV6-3 and TRBJ1-5, with D perhaps TRBD1 (5 bases). Germline values: CDR1 MNHEY, CDR2 SVGEGT. The CDR3 is 14 residues long. Deletions cut 5 bases from V and 3 bases from J, with 11 bases between. CDR3 amino acids: CASSPPGPNQPQHF. CDR3 bases: TGTGCCAGCAGTCCCCCGGGGCCCAATCAGCCCCAGCATTTT.

The chain uses TRBV9 and TRBJ1-1; possibly TRBD1 for D (6 bases). The CDR3 consists of 15 residues. Germline V CDR1 and CDR2: SGDLS, YYNGEE. V lost 4 bases to trimming and J lost 0 bases, with 13 bases between them. In DNA, the CDR3 is TGTGCCAGCAGCTTCCAACAGGGTATGAACACTGAAGCTTTCTTT. Protein sequence: CASSFQQGMNTEAFF.

This sequence joins TRBV12-3 or TRBV12-4 and TRBJ2-5; 16 bases are shared with TRBD2. The CDR3 is 16 amino acids. V lost 5 bases, J lost 5 bases, and 5 bases stayed unmatched. In DNA, the CDR3 is TGTGCCAGCAGTCACTGGGGACTAGCGGGAGGGGAGACCCAGTACTTC. Residues: CASSHWGLAGGETQYF.

This chain links TRBV18 with TRBJ2-7, with 10 bases identical to TRBD1. The CDR3 runs 16 residues. With V trimmed by 3 bases and J by 4 bases, 9 bases remained unmatched. CDR1 and CDR2 from the germline V gene are KGHSH and LQKENI. The CDR3 spells CASSPVSGQGHYEQYF. The DNA for the CDR3 is TGTGCCAGCTCACCGGTATCGGGACAGGGGCATTACGAGCAGTACTTC.

In this sample, this clonotype turned up a few times. The chain couples TRBV2 to TRBJ2-5, with 11 bases that match TRBD2. The CDR3 is 14 amino acids. After removal of 6 bases from V and 4 bases from J, the junction contained 4 bases not matched to a gene. Germline lookup yields CDR1 SNHLY and CDR2 FYNNEI. The CDR3 sequence: CASRVLAGGETQYF. The CDR3 nucleotides read TGTGCCAGCAGAGTGCTAGCGGGGGGAGAGACCCAGTACTTC.